The entry below gives a single T cell receptor beta chain sequence along with its context. In the original analysis: Amplifying reference gene primers gave estimates of nucleated cell counts. The repertoire was sequenced with immunoSEQ multiplex PCR; TCRdb's copy has only in-frame clones and lacks some. The DNA was the basis for D and trimming; V, J and clone size are from that table. The table includes about 75,000 clones, about 87% detected once. The data are from a study of blood T cell repertoires in COVID-19. Whole-study context: The study drew acute and convalescent COVID-19 samples from the United States, Italy and Spain. The analysed material was cDNA or gDNA that came from T cells, B-cell-depleted T cells, or PBMCs.

The germline CDR1 and CDR2 sequences are LNHDA and SQIVND (reference sequence). V was pared by 11 bases and J by 8 bases, with 12 bases of the junction left unmatched. The CDR3 has 13 amino acids. Sample: peripheral blood. This chain connects TRBV19 to TRBJ1-2; 9 nucleotides line up with TRBD1. This TCR derives from a human donor in a cohort sampled during active COVID-19. CDR3 region: CASGQGSFYGYTF. CDR3 in DNA: TGTGCCTCGGGACAGGGTAGTTTCTACGGCTACACCTTC.